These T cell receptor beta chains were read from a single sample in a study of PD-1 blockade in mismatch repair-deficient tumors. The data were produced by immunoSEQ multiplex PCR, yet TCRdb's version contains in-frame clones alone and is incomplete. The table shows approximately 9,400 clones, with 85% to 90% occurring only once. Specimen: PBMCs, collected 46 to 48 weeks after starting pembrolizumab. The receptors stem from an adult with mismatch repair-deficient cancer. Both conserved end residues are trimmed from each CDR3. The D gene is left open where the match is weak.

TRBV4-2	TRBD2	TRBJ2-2	ASSQAGTSGRNTGELF
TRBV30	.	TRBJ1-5	AWSPGLFLNQPQH
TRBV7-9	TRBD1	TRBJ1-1	ASIGTAAFEAF
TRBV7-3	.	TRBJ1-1	ASSLTPTGRGTEAF
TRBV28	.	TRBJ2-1	ASSLLTGGQF
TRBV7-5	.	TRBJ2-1	VRSLDLAGELKNSYEQF
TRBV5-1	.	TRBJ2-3	ASSPQAGTDTQY
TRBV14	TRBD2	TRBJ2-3	ASSQDWGLADTDTQY
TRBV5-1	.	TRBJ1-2	ASSPGQGYGYT
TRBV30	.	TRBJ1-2	AWSALITGGYT
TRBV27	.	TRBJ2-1	ASSPLKTPRGSYNEQF
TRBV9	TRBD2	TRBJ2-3	ASSVWLAGPADTQY
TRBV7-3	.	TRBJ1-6	ASSRDIANSPLH
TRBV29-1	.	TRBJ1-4	SVARSYNEKLF
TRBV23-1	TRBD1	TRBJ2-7	ALRQGAVEQY
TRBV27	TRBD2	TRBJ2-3	ASSFTSASTDTQY
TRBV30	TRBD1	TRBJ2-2	AWRRVGTGGTGELF
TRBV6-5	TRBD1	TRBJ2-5	ASTYTQGEETQY
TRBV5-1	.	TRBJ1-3	ASSPTGNSGNTIY
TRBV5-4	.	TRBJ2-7	ASSWSSYEQY
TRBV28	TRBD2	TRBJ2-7	ASSLSGRAAYEQY
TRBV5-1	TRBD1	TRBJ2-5	ASSSPGGGQETQY
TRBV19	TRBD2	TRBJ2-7	ASSARGGYEQY
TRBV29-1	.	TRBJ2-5	SVEDRGGKETQY
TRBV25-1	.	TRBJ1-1	ASSELSGLPKAF
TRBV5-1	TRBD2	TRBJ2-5	ASSLEGAGEETQY
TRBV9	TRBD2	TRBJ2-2	ASSVERHGLAGVTGELF
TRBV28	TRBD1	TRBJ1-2	ASSSGQGYGYT
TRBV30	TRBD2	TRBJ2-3	AWSSWTSGSWGSLTDTQY
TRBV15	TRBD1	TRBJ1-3	ATSRGTTGGSGNTIY
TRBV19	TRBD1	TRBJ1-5	ASSILTGDSNQPQH
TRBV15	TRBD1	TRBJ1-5	ATSSHGTGRGKGNQPQH
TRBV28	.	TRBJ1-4	ASSTHLRGGEGEKLF
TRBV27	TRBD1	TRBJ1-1	ASSSGTGFSEAF
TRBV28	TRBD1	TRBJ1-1	ASSFLTGAAF
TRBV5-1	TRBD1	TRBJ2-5	ASSLPGQPQETQY
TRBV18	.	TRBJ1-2	ASSPPSEGSYGYT
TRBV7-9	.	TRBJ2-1	ASSLAQKQYNEQF